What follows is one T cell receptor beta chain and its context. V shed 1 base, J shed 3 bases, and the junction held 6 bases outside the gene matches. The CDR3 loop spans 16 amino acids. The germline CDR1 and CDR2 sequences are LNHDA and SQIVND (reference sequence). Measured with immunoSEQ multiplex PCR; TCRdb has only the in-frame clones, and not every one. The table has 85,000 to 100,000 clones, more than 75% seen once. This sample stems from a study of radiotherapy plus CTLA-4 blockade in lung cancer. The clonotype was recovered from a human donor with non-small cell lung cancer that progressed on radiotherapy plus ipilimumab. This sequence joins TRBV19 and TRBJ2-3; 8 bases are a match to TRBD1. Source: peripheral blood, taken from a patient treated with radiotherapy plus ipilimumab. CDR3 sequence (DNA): TGTGCCAGTAGTATAGGTTATCAGGGGGCGACAGATACGCAGTATTTT. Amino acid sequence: CASSIGYQGATDTQYF.